The 17 T cell receptor beta chains in this list originate from one sample, sequenced in a study of shared clonotypes between healthy human individuals. Selected positively for CCR7 and CD45RO-negative, naive CD8 cells excluded terminally differentiated effector memory CD45RA+ cells. The table came from immunoSEQ multiplex PCR; TCRdb's copy has only in-frame clones and leaves some out. This table holds about 2 million clones, about 95% found once. Material: naive CD8+ T cells sorted from blood. Receptors originate from a man between 18 and 35 years old in good health.

With regard to this clone: Other DNA sequences within the sample encode an identical CDR3. The J gene is TRBJ2-7, the V gene TRBV7-9, with D tentatively TRBD1 or TRBD2 (5 bases each). The length of the CDR3 is 14 residues. The germline V and J ends were trimmed by 3 bases and 3 bases, with 12 bases remaining between them. Germline-derived CDR1 and CDR2 are SEHNR and FQNEAQ (reference sequence). This CDR3 is CASSFGGESYEQYF. CDR3 nucleotides: TGTGCCAGCAGCTTTGGGGGAGAAAGCTACGAGCAGTACTTC.

This clone was seen only once. The gene calls are TRBV7-6 and TRBJ2-7; 9 bases match TRBD2. Germline V gives CDR1 SGHVS, CDR2 FNYEAQ. The CDR3 has 15 amino acids. V lost 8 bases and J lost 1; bases outside the gene matches: 9. The CDR3 DNA reads as TGTGCCAGCGGCGGGGCTAGCGGGACGTCCTACGAGCAGTACTTC. This translates into CASGGASGTSYEQYF.

Only one count was recorded for this clone. The V gene is TRBV19, the J gene TRBJ1-4; D is uncertain. V was cut by 7 bases and J by 2 bases, with 20 bases left in between. The germline CDR1 and CDR2 sequences are LNHDA and SQIVND (reference sequence). CDR3 size: 17 residues. The CDR3 protein is CASTSLAPDGTNEKLFF. As DNA, the CDR3 is TGTGCCAGTACCTCACTGGCCCCGGACGGGACTAATGAAAAACTGTTTTTT.

A few counts support this clone. V usage is TRBV29-1 and J usage is TRBJ1-2; no clear D. Germline V lookup: CDR1 SQVTM, CDR2 ANQGSEA. V was cut by 5 bases and J by 8 bases, with 9 bases left in between. The CDR3 runs 10 residues. The CDR3: CSVYEGGYTF. For the CDR3, the DNA is TGCAGCGTTTATGAAGGGGGCTACACCTTC.

Notes on this clone: This specimen includes other DNA sequences encoding the same CDR3. J is TRBJ1-1 and V is TRBV5-1, with unresolved D. Per the germline V gene, CDR1 is SGHRS and CDR2 is YFSETQ. The CDR3 covers 13 residues. V lost 4 bases and J lost 1, with 8 bases in between. The CDR3 DNA is TGCGCCAGCAGCCCTGACGGGAACACTGAAGCTTTCTTT. This gives the protein CASSPDGNTEAFF.

The V gene is TRBV7-6, the J gene TRBJ2-1; the match to TRBD2 covers 9 bases. The CDR3 consists of 15 residues. V was pared by 1 base and J by 4 bases, with 2 bases of the junction left unmatched. The germline V gene has CDR1 SGHVS and CDR2 FNYEAQ. The CDR3 reads CASSLGSGGYNEQFF. The CDR3 nucleotides read TGTGCCAGCAGCTTAGGTAGCGGGGGATACAATGAGCAGTTCTTC.

As to this clone: This sample also contains other DNA sequences that code for the same CDR3. The chain recombines TRBV14 with TRBJ2-7; weak D call: TRBD1 (6 bases). CDR1 and CDR2 from the germline V gene are SGHDN and FVKESK. CDR3 length: 15 residues. The V end lost 3 bases, the J end lost 6 bases, and 18 bases lay between the germline ends. The CDR3 region is CASSQDQARGTEQYF. The CDR3 DNA is TGTGCCAGCAGCCAGGATCAGGCCAGGGGAACCGAGCAGTACTTC.

The CDR3 nucleotides read TGTGCCAGCAGCTCCGGTTTCGGGGCTTACGAGCAGTACTTC. As protein: CASSSGFGAYEQYF. The chain links TRBV7-2 to TRBJ2-7; the D call may be TRBD1 or TRBD2 (5 bases each). The germline gives CDR1 SGHTA, CDR2 FQGNSA. Trimming shortened V by 4 bases and J by 4 bases, and 14 bases separated the two germline ends. The CDR3 runs to 14 residues. Based on the CDR3 plus reference TRBV7-2 and TRBJ2-7, the full variable domain is GAGVSQSPSNKVTEKGKDVELRCDPISGHTALYWYRQSLGQGLEFLIYFQGNSAPDKSGLPSDRFSAERTGGSVSTLTIQRTQQEDSAVYLCASSSGFGAYEQYFGPGTRLTVT.

V gene TRBV10-3 combines with J gene TRBJ2-7; 8 bases are a match to TRBD1. The J segment lost 2 bases and the V segment lost 2 bases, leaving 2 bases of the junction unmatched. Looked up from germline, CDR1 is ENHRY and CDR2 is SYGVKD. The CDR3 runs to 14 residues. CDR3 bases: TGTGCCATCAGTGAGCCGGGACAGGCCTACGAGCAGTACTTC. Translated: CAISEPGQAYEQYF.

This chain links TRBV19 with TRBJ2-7; 12 nucleotides align to TRBD1. Germline V lookup: CDR1 LNHDA, CDR2 SQIVND (reference sequence). V trimming: 1 base; J trimming: 5 bases; junction bases outside the gene matches: 3. There are 15 residues in the CDR3. In DNA, the CDR3 is TGTGCCAGTAGTATAGCGGGACAGGGGGCCCACGAGCAGTACTTC. Translation: CASSIAGQGAHEQYF.

CDR3 nucleotides: TGTGCCAGCAGTCCGAATGTGGATGAAAAACTGTTTTTT. Its translation is CASSPNVDEKLFF. The gene calls are TRBV6-5 and TRBJ1-4; D unclear. V was cut by 5 bases and J by 6 bases, with 10 bases left in between. This CDR3 has 13 residues. Germline V gene sequence: CDR1 MNHEY, CDR2 SVGAGI.

This chain connects TRBV27 to TRBJ2-7; 12 bases match TRBD2. Germline V gene sequence: CDR1 MNHEY, CDR2 SMNVEV (reference sequence). The CDR3 has 17 amino acids. V lost 2 bases and J lost 3; bases outside the gene matches: 8. CDR3 DNA: TGTGCCAGCAGTTTAGGGATAACGACTAGCGGGAGCTACGAGCAGTACTTC. It is translated as CASSLGITTSGSYEQYF.

The chain joins TRBV27 to TRBJ2-5, with a tentative D call TRBD1 (5 bases). The CDR3 is made up of 15 amino acids. Trimming took 2 bases from V and 5 from J, leaving 15 bases between them. Looked up from germline, CDR1 is MNHEY and CDR2 is SMNVEV (reference sequence). The DNA of the CDR3 is TGTGCCAGCAGTTTAATGGACAAATTGGGCGAGACCCAGTACTTC. Translation gives CASSLMDKLGETQYF.

The chain couples TRBV7-9 to TRBJ1-3, with TRBD1 matching over 8 bases. The CDR3 spans 15 residues. With V trimmed by 5 bases and J by 5 bases, 8 bases remained unmatched. From germline, CDR1 is SEHNR and CDR2 FQNEAQ (reference sequence). The CDR3, as DNA: TGTGCCAGCAGCCCTCCGACAGGGGACAGAAACACCATATATTTT. Translating gives CASSPPTGDRNTIYF.

This sequence joins TRBV5-1 and TRBJ2-7; 10 bases align to TRBD1. V was pared by 6 bases and J by 7 bases, with 13 bases of the junction left unmatched. The germline gives CDR1 SGHRS, CDR2 YFSETQ. The CDR3 has 15 residues. In DNA form, the CDR3 reads TGCGCCAGCATAATCTCTCCCGGGACAGGGGTGGAGCAGTACTTC. It is translated as CASIISPGTGVEQYF.

This clone has just one count. This chain joins TRBV11-2 and TRBJ2-1, with 7 positions matching TRBD2. The V segment lost 0 bases and the J segment 6 bases; nucleotides outside the gene matches: 8. The germline CDR1 and CDR2 sequences are SGHAT and FQNNGV. CDR3 length: 16 residues. The CDR3 bases are TGTGCCAGCAGCTTAGATCTATTAGCGGGTCTCAATGAGCAGTTCTTC. Translating it yields CASSLDLLAGLNEQFF.

The genes are TRBV7-8 and TRBJ2-7; 14 positions agree with TRBD2. This CDR3 region has 18 residues. Trimming at V came to 5 bases and at J to 3 bases, leaving 12 bases not matched to a gene. Germline values: CDR1 SGHVS, CDR2 FQNEAQ. CDR3 coding DNA: TGTGCCAGCAGCCCGGGACTAGCGGGAGCCGAGTTCCTCTACGAGCAGTACTTC. Translation: CASSPGLAGAEFLYEQYF.